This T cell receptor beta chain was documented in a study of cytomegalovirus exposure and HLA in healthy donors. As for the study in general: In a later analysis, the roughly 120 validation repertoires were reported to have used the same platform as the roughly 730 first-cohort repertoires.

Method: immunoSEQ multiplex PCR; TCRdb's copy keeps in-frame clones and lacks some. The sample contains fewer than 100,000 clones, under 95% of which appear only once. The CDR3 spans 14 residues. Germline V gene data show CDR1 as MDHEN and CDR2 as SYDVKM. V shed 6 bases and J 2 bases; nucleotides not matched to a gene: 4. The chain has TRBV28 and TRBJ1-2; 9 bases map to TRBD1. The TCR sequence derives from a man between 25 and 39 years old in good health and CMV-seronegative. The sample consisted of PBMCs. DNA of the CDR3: TGTGCCAGCAGCAGACAGGGGGTAAACTATGGCTACACCTTC. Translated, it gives CASSRQGVNYGYTF.